The source of this T cell receptor beta chain is a study of Tregs in tolerant kidney transplant recipients. This clone was seen a few times. Its specificity is not known. Findings and limits, study-wide: Validation in larger populations is needed because few patients were studied.

The CDR3 runs to 13 residues. Per germline, CDR1 SGHRS and CDR2 YFSETQ. J was trimmed by 5 bases and V by 7 bases; bases with no gene match: 5. Produced via immunoSEQ multiplex PCR; TCRdb's table is partial and in-frame only. This sample yields about 44,000 clones, of which around 95% are seen a single time; about 0.41% belongs to the top ten. Sequencing was performed on Tregs from blood cultured with allogeneic cells. The origin of this receptor is a human donor in good health. J is TRBJ2-2 and V is TRBV5-1; 7 positions match TRBD1. CDR3 loop: CASALQGTGELFF. CDR3 sequence (DNA): TGCGCCAGCGCGTTACAGGGGACCGGGGAGCTGTTTTTT.